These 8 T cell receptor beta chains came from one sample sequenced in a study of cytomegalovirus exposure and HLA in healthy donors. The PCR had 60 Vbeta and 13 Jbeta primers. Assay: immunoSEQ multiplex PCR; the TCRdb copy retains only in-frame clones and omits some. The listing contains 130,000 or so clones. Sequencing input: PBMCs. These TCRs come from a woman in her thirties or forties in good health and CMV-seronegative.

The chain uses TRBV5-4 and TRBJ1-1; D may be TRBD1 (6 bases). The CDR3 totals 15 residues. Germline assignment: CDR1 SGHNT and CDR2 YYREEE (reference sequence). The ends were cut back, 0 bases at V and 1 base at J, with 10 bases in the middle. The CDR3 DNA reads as TGTGCCAGCAGCTTGGACAGGGCTAAGAACACTGAAGCTTTCTTT. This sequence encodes CASSLDRAKNTEAFF.

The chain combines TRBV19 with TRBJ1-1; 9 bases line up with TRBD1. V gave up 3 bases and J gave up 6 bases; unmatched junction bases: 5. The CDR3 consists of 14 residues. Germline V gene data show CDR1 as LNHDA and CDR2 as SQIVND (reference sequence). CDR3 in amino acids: CASSITGGFAEAFF. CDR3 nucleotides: TGTGCCAGTAGTATCACAGGGGGCTTCGCTGAAGCTTTCTTT.

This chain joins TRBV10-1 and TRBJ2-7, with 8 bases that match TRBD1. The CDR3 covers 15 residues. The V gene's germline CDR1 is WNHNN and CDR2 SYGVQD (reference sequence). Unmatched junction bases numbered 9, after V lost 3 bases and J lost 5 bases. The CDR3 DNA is TGCGCCAGCAGTGACCCCCGGACAGGGATCCACGAGCAGTACGTC. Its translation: CASSDPRTGIHEQYV.

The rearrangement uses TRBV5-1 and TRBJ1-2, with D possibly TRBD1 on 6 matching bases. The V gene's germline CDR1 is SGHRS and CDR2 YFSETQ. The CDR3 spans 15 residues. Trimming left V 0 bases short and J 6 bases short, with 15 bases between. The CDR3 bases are TGCGCCAGCAGCTTGGTGGACAGTGTTAGTGATGGCTACACCTTC. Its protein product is CASSLVDSVSDGYTF.

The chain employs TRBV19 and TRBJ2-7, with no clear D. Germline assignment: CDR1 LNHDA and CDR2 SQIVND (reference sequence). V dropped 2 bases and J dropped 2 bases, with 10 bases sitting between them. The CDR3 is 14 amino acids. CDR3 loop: CASSIQEGPYEQYF. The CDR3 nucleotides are TGTGCCAGTAGTATACAGGAAGGCCCCTACGAGCAGTACTTC.

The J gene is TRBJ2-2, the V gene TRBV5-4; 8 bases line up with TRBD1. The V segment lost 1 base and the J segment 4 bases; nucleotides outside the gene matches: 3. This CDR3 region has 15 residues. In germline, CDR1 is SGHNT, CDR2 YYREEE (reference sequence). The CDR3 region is CASSLQGAGTGELFF. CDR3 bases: TGTGCCAGCAGCTTGCAGGGGGCGGGCACCGGGGAGCTGTTTTTT.

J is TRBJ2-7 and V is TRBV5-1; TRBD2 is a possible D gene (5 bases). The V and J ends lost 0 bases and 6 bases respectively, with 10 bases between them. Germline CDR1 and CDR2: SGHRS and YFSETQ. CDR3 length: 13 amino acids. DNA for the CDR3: TGCGCCAGCAGCTTGGCGGGTCGGGGCGAGCAGTACTTC. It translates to CASSLAGRGEQYF. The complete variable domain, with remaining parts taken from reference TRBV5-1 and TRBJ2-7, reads KAGVTQTPRYLIKTRGQQVTLSCSPISGHRSVSWYQQTPGQGLQFLFEYFSETQRNKGNFPGRFSGRQFSNSRSEMNVSTLELGDSALYLCASSLAGRGEQYFGPGTRLTVT.

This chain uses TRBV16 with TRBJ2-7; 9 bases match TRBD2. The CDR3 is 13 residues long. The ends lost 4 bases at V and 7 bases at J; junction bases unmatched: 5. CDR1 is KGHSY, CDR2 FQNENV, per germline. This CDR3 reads CASSPSRGGEQYV. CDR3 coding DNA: TGTGCCAGCAGCCCCTCGCGGGGGGGAGAGCAGTACGTC.